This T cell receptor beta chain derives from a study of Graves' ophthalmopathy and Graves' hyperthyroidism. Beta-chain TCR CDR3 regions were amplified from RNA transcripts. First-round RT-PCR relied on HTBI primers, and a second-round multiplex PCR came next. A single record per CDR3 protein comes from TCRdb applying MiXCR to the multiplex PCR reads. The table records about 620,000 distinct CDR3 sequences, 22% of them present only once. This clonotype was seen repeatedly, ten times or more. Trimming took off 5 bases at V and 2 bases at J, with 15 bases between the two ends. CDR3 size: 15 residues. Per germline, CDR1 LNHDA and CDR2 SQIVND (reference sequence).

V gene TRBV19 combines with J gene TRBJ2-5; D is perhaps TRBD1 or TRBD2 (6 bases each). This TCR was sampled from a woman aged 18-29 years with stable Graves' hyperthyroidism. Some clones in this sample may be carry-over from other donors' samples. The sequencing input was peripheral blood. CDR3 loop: CASSPGGFLQETQYF. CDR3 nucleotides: TGTGCCAGTAGTCCCGGGGGCTTCCTACAAGAGACCCAGTACTTC.